Listed below are T cell receptor beta chains from one sample, sequenced in a study of CD8+ T cells in alopecia areata. Libraries were prepared by immunoSEQ multiplex PCR; TCRdb keeps only in-frame clonotypes and omits some of them. The data show some 180,000 clones, around half seen once. The sample consisted of CD8+ T cells sorted from blood, taken at week 24, from a patient treated with tofacitinib. The receptors derive from a human donor with alopecia areata. Both conserved end residues are trimmed from each CDR3. Each record gives: CDR3 protein, J gene, V gene.

CDR3 protein: AWKRREDYGYT
J gene: TRBJ1-2
V gene: TRBV30

CDR3 protein: ASSQLTGSSGYGYT
J gene: TRBJ1-2
V gene: TRBV4-1

CDR3 protein: ASSLGQGSGYT
J gene: TRBJ1-2
V gene: TRBV5-6

CDR3 protein: ASSQERFAGGRETQY
J gene: TRBJ2-5
V gene: TRBV4-3

CDR3 protein: AWRYTNTGELF
J gene: TRBJ2-2
V gene: TRBV30

CDR3 protein: ASSLSRRENEQF
J gene: TRBJ2-1
V gene: TRBV5-6

CDR3 protein: AWSVPNQGYGYT
J gene: TRBJ1-2
V gene: TRBV30

CDR3 protein: ASSTDQGNEQY
J gene: TRBJ2-7
V gene: TRBV19

CDR3 protein: SVRDRANYGYT
J gene: TRBJ1-2
V gene: TRBV29-1

CDR3 protein: ASSQDGGLRYNEQF
J gene: TRBJ2-1
V gene: TRBV4-1

CDR3 protein: AWSVLRNEKLF
J gene: TRBJ1-4
V gene: TRBV30

CDR3 protein: ASSGGTSSTDTQY
J gene: TRBJ2-3
V gene: TRBV9

CDR3 protein: ASSTGTSGNTDTQY
J gene: TRBJ2-3
V gene: TRBV7-2

CDR3 protein: ASSQGHRDYGYT
J gene: TRBJ1-2
V gene: TRBV4-3

CDR3 protein: ASSPRGLDYGYT
J gene: TRBJ1-2
V gene: TRBV6-5

CDR3 protein: ASSTGWATQY
J gene: TRBJ2-5
V gene: TRBV14

CDR3 protein: ASSLSGELF
J gene: TRBJ2-2
V gene: TRBV7-8

CDR3 protein: ASSEIGGRTQY
J gene: TRBJ2-3
V gene: TRBV25-1

CDR3 protein: ASSPRQGYEQY
J gene: TRBJ2-7
V gene: TRBV7-9

CDR3 protein: ASTDSGNTGELF
J gene: TRBJ2-2
V gene: TRBV27

CDR3 protein: ASSQSLNNEQF
J gene: TRBJ2-1
V gene: TRBV4-3

CDR3 protein: AWRQHNKEAF
J gene: TRBJ1-1
V gene: TRBV30

CDR3 protein: ASSVETGEGTEAF
J gene: TRBJ1-1
V gene: TRBV9

CDR3 protein: ASSVVGTVGSEQY
J gene: TRBJ2-7
V gene: TRBV9

CDR3 protein: ASSQAQASYEQY
J gene: TRBJ2-7
V gene: TRBV4-3

CDR3 protein: ASSAPGQPQH
J gene: TRBJ1-5
V gene: TRBV9

CDR3 protein: ASSRQMGTETQY
J gene: TRBJ2-5
V gene: TRBV7-6

CDR3 protein: ASRGEGVGYT
J gene: TRBJ1-2
V gene: TRBV5-4

CDR3 protein: ASSYSRTGRLTYNEQF
J gene: TRBJ2-1
V gene: TRBV7-9

CDR3 protein: AWTPGGAGTEAF
J gene: TRBJ1-1
V gene: TRBV30

CDR3 protein: ASSQDRQGGGSPLH
J gene: TRBJ1-6
V gene: TRBV4-3

CDR3 protein: SVALVASTDTQY
J gene: TRBJ2-3
V gene: TRBV29-1

CDR3 protein: SVRSQGLYGYT
J gene: TRBJ1-2
V gene: TRBV29-1

CDR3 protein: SVEFGLTNTEAF
J gene: TRBJ1-1
V gene: TRBV29-1

CDR3 protein: ASREGQGLYNEQF
J gene: TRBJ2-1
V gene: TRBV2

CDR3 protein: ASSQGSREQY
J gene: TRBJ2-7
V gene: TRBV4-3

CDR3 protein: ASSLIPSGSDTQY
J gene: TRBJ2-3
V gene: TRBV27

CDR3 protein: ASSPQGTSETQY
J gene: TRBJ2-5
V gene: TRBV7-2

CDR3 protein: ASSLGLDVNIQY
J gene: TRBJ2-4
V gene: TRBV5-6

CDR3 protein: AWSAAGTEAF
J gene: TRBJ1-1
V gene: TRBV30

CDR3 protein: ASSQGSGRSNEQF
J gene: TRBJ2-1
V gene: TRBV4-3

CDR3 protein: ASSSGNTEAF
J gene: TRBJ1-1
V gene: TRBV13

CDR3 protein: ASSSGQVGQPQH
J gene: TRBJ1-5
V gene: TRBV5-6

CDR3 protein: AISESAGTGTGDVVQF
J gene: TRBJ2-1
V gene: TRBV10-3

CDR3 protein: AWRQGYNEQF
J gene: TRBJ2-1
V gene: TRBV30

CDR3 protein: ASSQEAVRTEAF
J gene: TRBJ1-1
V gene: TRBV4-3

CDR3 protein: ASSLAREQGREKLF
J gene: TRBJ1-4
V gene: TRBV7-2

CDR3 protein: ASSGLAGARNTDTQY
J gene: TRBJ2-3
V gene: TRBV7-8

CDR3 protein: ASSLRDRNSYEQY
J gene: TRBJ2-7
V gene: TRBV4-3

CDR3 protein: ASSPWRNTEAF
J gene: TRBJ1-1
V gene: TRBV5-6

CDR3 protein: ASSGGAYNEQF
J gene: TRBJ2-1
V gene: TRBV25-1

CDR3 protein: ASSVLWESTEAF
J gene: TRBJ1-1
V gene: TRBV9